A selection of T cell receptor beta chains follows, all from one sample in a study of T cell responses to AZD1222 COVID-19 vaccine. The table came from immunoSEQ multiplex PCR; TCRdb's copy has only in-frame clones and leaves some out. This sample yields around 200,000 clones, of which 90% to 95% are seen a single time; around 1.5% belongs to the top ten. The specimen comprised peripheral blood, sampled 28 days after the second AZD1222 dose. The source is an adult who received the AZD1222 COVID-19 vaccine. CDR3s include the opening cysteine and the closing phenylalanine or tryptophan. The D gene is left open where the match is weak. Clone size is shown for a subset of rows, as once, few, many or a class of expanded clone.

len	d_gene	v_gene	abundance	j_gene	CDR3nt	CDR3aa
14	.	TRBV7-2	.	TRBJ2-7	TGTGCCAGCAGCTTAGGGCCCCATTTCCTCGAGCAGTACTTC	CASSLGPHFLEQYF
14	.	TRBV12-2	.	TRBJ2-5	TGTGCAAGTCGGATCCCGCGGGGACTGGAGACCCAGTACTTC	CASRIPRGLETQYF
12	.	TRBV7-9	.	TRBJ1-2	TGTGCCAGCAGCTTGGACACCTATGGCTACACCTTC	CASSLDTYGYTF
16	TRBD1	TRBV7-3	.	TRBJ2-3	TGTGCCAGCAGCGAAACAGGGGGCGCCCAACAAGATACGCAGTATTTT	CASSETGGAQQDTQYF
16	TRBD1	TRBV11-3	.	TRBJ1-3	TGTGCCAGCAGCGCAAGACAGGGTTCCTCTGGAAACACCATATATTTT	CASSARQGSSGNTIYF
18	.	TRBV3-1/TRBV3-2	few	TRBJ1-6	TGTGCCAGCAGCCAAGATTTTGACGTCGAGCTCTATAATTCACCCCTCCACTTT	CASSQDFDVELYNSPLHF
16	TRBD2	TRBV28	.	TRBJ2-7	TGTGCCAGCAGTTTATTGACTAGCGGGAGCTCCTACGAGCAGTACTTC	CASSLLTSGSSYEQYF
13	.	TRBV12-3/TRBV12-4	.	TRBJ2-2	TGTGCCAGCAGCCTGGGGGTTGACGGGGAGCTGTTTTTT	CASSLGVDGELFF
15	TRBD2	TRBV5-1	.	TRBJ2-7	TGCGCCAGCAGCCGATTAGCGGGACTAAGCTACGAGCAGTACTTC	CASSRLAGLSYEQYF
12	.	TRBV4-1	.	TRBJ2-2	TGCGCCAGCAGCCCGGACACCGGGGAGCTGTTTTTT	CASSPDTGELFF
14	TRBD1	TRBV12-5	.	TRBJ1-5	TGTGCTAGTGGTATCGGGACAGGGAAACAGCCCCAGCATTTT	CASGIGTGKQPQHF
13	.	TRBV12-3/TRBV12-4	few	TRBJ1-1	TGTGCCACTTCTAGCCAACCGGGCACTGAAGCTTTCTTT	CATSSQPGTEAFF
12	.	TRBV11-2	.	TRBJ2-3	TGTGCCAGCAGCTTAGGGCCAGATACGCAGTATTTT	CASSLGPDTQYF
12	TRBD1	TRBV19	.	TRBJ1-2	TGTGCCATTGGACAGGGCGGCCTTGGCTACACCTTC	CAIGQGGLGYTF
15	.	TRBV18	.	TRBJ1-2	TGTGCCAGCTCACCGAGGGACGGTAGACTTGGTGGCTACACCTTC	CASSPRDGRLGGYTF
19	TRBD1	TRBV24-1	.	TRBJ2-3	TGTGCCACCAGTGACCCTACTACCACAGGGGAAGGCCCCCCAGATACGCAGTATTTT	CATSDPTTTGEGPPDTQYF
13	.	TRBV14	.	TRBJ1-6	TGTGCCAGCAGCCAACACAGGGAATCACCCCTCCACTTT	CASSQHRESPLHF
13	.	TRBV19	.	TRBJ2-4	TGTGCCAGTAAGGGATCAGACCAAAACATTCAGTACTTC	CASKGSDQNIQYF
17	TRBD2	TRBV14	.	TRBJ2-2	TGTGCCAGCAGCCAAAGTTTGCGGGGGGCGAACACCGGGGAGCTGTTTTTT	CASSQSLRGANTGELFF
21	.	TRBV19	.	TRBJ2-2	TGTGCCAGTAGTATAGATATTTGGCGGGCGCGGGGTATGAGGGGCACCGGGGAGCTGTTTTTT	CASSIDIWRARGMRGTGELFF
16	TRBD2	TRBV19	.	TRBJ2-1	TGTGCCAGTAGCCCCTTGACTAGCGGGAGAGGAAGTGAGCAGTTCTTC	CASSPLTSGRGSEQFF
13	.	TRBV28	.	TRBJ1-5	TGTGCCAGCAGTTTGGATAGCAATCAGCCCCAGCATTTT	CASSLDSNQPQHF
14	.	TRBV11-2	.	TRBJ1-5	TGTGCCAGCAGTCCGGTTAATGGCAATCAGCCCCAGCATTTT	CASSPVNGNQPQHF
15	TRBD2	TRBV5-4	.	TRBJ2-1	TGTGCCAGCAGCCTGGACTCGCGGGAGGGTCCTGAGCAGTTCTTC	CASSLDSREGPEQFF
14	.	TRBV28	.	TRBJ2-3	TGTGCCAGCAGTTTAGGCAGGGGACGCGATACGCAGTATTTT	CASSLGRGRDTQYF
15	.	TRBV2	.	TRBJ1-5	TGTGCCAGCAGTGAGAACCGGGCGAGCAATCAGCCCCAGCATTTT	CASSENRASNQPQHF
14	.	TRBV3-1/TRBV3-2	.	TRBJ2-2	TGTGCCAGCAGCCAAGCAGGGGACACCGGGGAGCTGTTTTTT	CASSQAGDTGELFF
15	.	TRBV7-9	.	TRBJ1-3	TGTGCCAGCAGCTTCGGGCCTTACTCTGGAAACACCATATATTTT	CASSFGPYSGNTIYF
18	TRBD1	TRBV18	once	TRBJ1-1	TGTGCCAGCTCACCCAATGGGGACAGGGGGCCCACAAACACTGAAGCTTTCTTT	CASSPNGDRGPTNTEAFF
13	TRBD1	TRBV5-4	.	TRBJ1-2	TGTGCCAGCACCCCCGGGACAGGGCCTGGCTACACCTTC	CASTPGTGPGYTF
14	TRBD1	TRBV27	.	TRBJ2-7	TGTGCCAGCAGTGGACAGGGGAGCTCCTACGAGCAGTACTTC	CASSGQGSSYEQYF
15	TRBD2	TRBV11-2	once	TRBJ2-1	TGTGCCAGCAGCTTAGGGCTAGCGGGCTACAATGAGCAGTTCTTC	CASSLGLAGYNEQFF
14	.	TRBV27	.	TRBJ1-2	TGTGCCAGCAGCCTGAGGTCGGACACCTCTGGCTACACCTTC	CASSLRSDTSGYTF
14	.	TRBV19	.	TRBJ2-7	TGTGCCAGTAGTATGGGACTTCTGGCCTACGAGCAGTACTTC	CASSMGLLAYEQYF
14	TRBD2	TRBV29-1	.	TRBJ2-1	TGCAGCGTTTGGGGCGGGGGTTCCTACAATGAGCAGTTCTTC	CSVWGGGSYNEQFF
20	TRBD2	TRBV7-3	once	TRBJ2-1	TGTGCCAGCAGCTTATCTAGGACTAGCGGGTACCTCGACTCCTACAATGAGCAGTTCTTC	CASSLSRTSGYLDSYNEQFF
19	TRBD2	TRBV11-2	.	TRBJ2-7	TGTGCCAGCAGCTCTCTCTCGAGGTGGGCGGGAGGTCCCCTCTACGAGCAGTACTTC	CASSSLSRWAGGPLYEQYF
15	.	TRBV27	.	TRBJ1-5	TGTGCCAGCAGTTTATCCAGGGTGGGGGATCAGCCCCAGCATTTT	CASSLSRVGDQPQHF
13	TRBD1	TRBV10-3	once	TRBJ1-2	TGTGCCATCAGTGAGGGACAGGACTATGGCTACACCTTC	CAISEGQDYGYTF
15	.	TRBV6-1	.	TRBJ2-3	TGTGCCAGCAGTGAAAGTAGCGGCCACACAGATACGCAGTATTTT	CASSESSGHTDTQYF
13	.	TRBV27	.	TRBJ1-2	TGTGCCAGCAGTTTAGGGACCAACTATGGCTACACCTTC	CASSLGTNYGYTF
15	.	TRBV5-1	.	TRBJ1-1	TGCGCCAGCAGCTTGGCCCCAGGGGTGAACACTGAAGCTTTCTTT	CASSLAPGVNTEAFF
13	.	TRBV7-2	.	TRBJ1-1	TGTGCCAGCACTCGGACACCCCAGAGTGAAGCTTTCTTT	CASTRTPQSEAFF
13	TRBD2	TRBV4-3	.	TRBJ2-1	TGCGCCAGCAGAAACCTTCTAGCGGGCGAGCAGTTCTTC	CASRNLLAGEQFF
16	TRBD1	TRBV30	.	TRBJ1-5	TGTGCCTGGAGTGTCTCCGACAGGGATCCCAATCAGCCCCAGCATTTT	CAWSVSDRDPNQPQHF
15	.	TRBV4-3	.	TRBJ1-4	TGCGCCAGCAGCCAAGACGGGACGTATAATGAAAAACTGTTTTTT	CASSQDGTYNEKLFF
15	TRBD2	TRBV6-5	.	TRBJ2-1	TGTGCCAGCAGGACACTAGCGGTTCCCTACAATGAGCAGTTCTTC	CASRTLAVPYNEQFF
15	.	TRBV19	.	TRBJ1-5	TGTGCCAGTAGTATATCCGGGGTTGAGACTCAGCCCCAGCATTTT	CASSISGVETQPQHF
14	.	TRBV25-1	.	TRBJ1-5	TGTGCCAGCAGTGAGGGGGTAATTGATCAGCCCCAGCATTTT	CASSEGVIDQPQHF
15	TRBD2	TRBV18	.	TRBJ2-1	TGTGCCAGCTCACCAGCGGCTAGCGGGAACAATGAGCAGTTCTTC	CASSPAASGNNEQFF
15	TRBD1	TRBV5-8	.	TRBJ1-2	TGTGCCAGCAGCTATCCGGGACAGGGGGCCTATGGCTACACCTTC	CASSYPGQGAYGYTF
13	.	TRBV5-6	.	TRBJ2-7	TGTGCCAGCAGCTTGTCGGGACCCTACGAGCAGTACTTC	CASSLSGPYEQYF
16	.	TRBV7-6	.	TRBJ1-3	TGTGCCAGCAGCTTAGTGACGTCAAGCTCTGGAAACACCATATATTTT	CASSLVTSSSGNTIYF